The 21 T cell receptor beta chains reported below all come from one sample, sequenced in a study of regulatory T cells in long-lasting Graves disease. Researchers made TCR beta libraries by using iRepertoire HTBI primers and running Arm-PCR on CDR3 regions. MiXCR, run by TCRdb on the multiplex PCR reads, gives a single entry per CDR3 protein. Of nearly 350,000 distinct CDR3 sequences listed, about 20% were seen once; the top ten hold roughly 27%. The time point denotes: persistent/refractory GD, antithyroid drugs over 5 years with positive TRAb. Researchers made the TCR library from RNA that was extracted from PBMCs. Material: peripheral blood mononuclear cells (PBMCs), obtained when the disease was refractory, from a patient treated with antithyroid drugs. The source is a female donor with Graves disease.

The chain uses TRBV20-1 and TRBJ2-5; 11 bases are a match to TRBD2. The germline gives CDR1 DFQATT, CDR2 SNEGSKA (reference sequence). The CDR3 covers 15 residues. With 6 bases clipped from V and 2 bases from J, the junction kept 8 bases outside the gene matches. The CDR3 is CSAHSTSGDQETQYF. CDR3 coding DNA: TGCAGTGCCCATTCGACTAGCGGGGATCAAGAGACCCAGTACTTC.

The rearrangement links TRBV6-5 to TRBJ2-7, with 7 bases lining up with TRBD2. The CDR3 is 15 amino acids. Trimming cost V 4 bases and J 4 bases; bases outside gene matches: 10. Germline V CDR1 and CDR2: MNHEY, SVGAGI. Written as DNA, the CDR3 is TGTGCCAGCAGTTCCCTCGGGGGGACGGTGTACGAGCAGTACTTC. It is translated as CASSSLGGTVYEQYF.

The CDR3 protein is CASRPALTAGTQYF. The CDR3 coding sequence is TGTGCCAGCAGACCCGCCCTGACAGCCGGTACCCAGTACTTC. This chain joins TRBV5-8 and TRBJ2-5; D is possibly TRBD1 (5 bases). V lost 5 bases and J 8 bases, leaving 19 bases between the germline ends. In germline, CDR1 is SGHTS, CDR2 YDEGEE. The CDR3 length is 14 residues.

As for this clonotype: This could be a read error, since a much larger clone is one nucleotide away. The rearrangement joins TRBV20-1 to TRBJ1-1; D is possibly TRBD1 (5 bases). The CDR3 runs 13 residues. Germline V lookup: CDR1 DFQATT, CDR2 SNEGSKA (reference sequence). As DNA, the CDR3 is TGCAGTGTTAGAGAGGGGTTCTGGCCGAAGGCTTTCTTT. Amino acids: CSVREGFWPKAFF.

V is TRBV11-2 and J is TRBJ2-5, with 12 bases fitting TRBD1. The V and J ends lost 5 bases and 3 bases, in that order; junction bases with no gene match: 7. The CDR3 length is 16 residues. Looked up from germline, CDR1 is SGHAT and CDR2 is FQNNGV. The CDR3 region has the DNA TGTGCCAGCAGCCTGCCGGGACAGGGGGCGAAAGAGACCCAGTACTTC. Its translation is CASSLPGQGAKETQYF.

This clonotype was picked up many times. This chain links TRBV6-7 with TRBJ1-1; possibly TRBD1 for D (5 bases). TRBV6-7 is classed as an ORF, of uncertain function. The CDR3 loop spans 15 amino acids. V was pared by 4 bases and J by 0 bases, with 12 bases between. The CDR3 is CASSSFDSLNTEAFF. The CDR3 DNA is TGTGCCAGCAGTTCGTTTGACAGTCTGAACACTGAAGCTTTCTTT.

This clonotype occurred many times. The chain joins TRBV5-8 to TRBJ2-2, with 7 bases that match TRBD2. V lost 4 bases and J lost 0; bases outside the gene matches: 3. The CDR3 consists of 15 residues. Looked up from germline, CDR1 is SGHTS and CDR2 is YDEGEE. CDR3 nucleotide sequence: TGTGCCAGCAGCAAGGGACTAACGAACACCGGGGAGCTGTTTTTT. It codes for CASSKGLTNTGELFF. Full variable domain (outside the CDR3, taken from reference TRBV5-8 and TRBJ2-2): EAGVTQSPTHLIKTRGQQATLRCSPISGHTSVYWYQQALGLGLQFLLWYDEGEERNRGNFPPRFSGRQFPNYSSELNVNALELEDSALYLCASSKGLTNTGELFFGEGSRLTVL.

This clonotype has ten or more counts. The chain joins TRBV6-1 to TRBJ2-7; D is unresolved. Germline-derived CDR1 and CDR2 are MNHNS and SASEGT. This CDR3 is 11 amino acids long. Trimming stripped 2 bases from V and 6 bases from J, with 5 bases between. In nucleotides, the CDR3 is TGTGCCAGCAGTGAAAGAAGCGAGCAGTACTTC. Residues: CASSERSEQYF.

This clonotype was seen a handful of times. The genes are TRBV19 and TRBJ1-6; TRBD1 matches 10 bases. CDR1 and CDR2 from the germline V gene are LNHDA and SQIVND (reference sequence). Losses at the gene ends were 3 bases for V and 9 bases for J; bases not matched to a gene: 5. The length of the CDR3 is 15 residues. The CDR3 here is CASSMGQGFSSPLHF. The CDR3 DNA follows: TGTGCCAGTAGTATGGGACAGGGGTTTAGTTCACCCCTCCACTTT.

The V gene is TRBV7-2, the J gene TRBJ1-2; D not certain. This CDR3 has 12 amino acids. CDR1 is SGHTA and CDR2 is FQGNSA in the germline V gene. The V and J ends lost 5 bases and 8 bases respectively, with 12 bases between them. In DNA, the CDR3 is TGTGCCAGCAGCGTGGCTTCGGGCGGCTACACCTTC. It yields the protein CASSVASGGYTF.

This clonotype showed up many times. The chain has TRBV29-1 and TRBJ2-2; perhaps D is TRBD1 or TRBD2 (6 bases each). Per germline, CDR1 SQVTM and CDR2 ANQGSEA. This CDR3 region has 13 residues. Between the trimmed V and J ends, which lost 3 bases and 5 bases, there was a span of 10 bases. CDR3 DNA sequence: TGCAGCGTTGATCGGGGGCGTACCGGGGAGCTGTTTTTT. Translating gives CSVDRGRTGELFF.

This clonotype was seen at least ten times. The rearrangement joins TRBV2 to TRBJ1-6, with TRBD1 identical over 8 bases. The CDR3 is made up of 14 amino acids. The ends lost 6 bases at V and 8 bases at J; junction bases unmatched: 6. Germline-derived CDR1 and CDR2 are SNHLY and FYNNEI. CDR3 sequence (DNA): TGTGCCAGCAGAAGGGCAGGGGGCTATTCACCCCTCCACTTT. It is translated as CASRRAGGYSPLHF.

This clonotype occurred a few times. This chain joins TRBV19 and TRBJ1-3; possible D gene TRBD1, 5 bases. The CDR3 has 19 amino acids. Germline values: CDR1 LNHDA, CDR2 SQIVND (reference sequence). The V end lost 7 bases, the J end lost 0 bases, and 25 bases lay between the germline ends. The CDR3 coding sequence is TGTGCCAGTATCTCCTGGAGACAGCTAGACCCAAACTCTGGAAACACCATATATTTT. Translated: CASISWRQLDPNSGNTIYF.

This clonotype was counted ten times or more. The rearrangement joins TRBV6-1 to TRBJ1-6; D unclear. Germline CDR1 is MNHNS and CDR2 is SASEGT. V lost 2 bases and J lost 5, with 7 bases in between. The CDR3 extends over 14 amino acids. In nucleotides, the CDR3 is TGTGCCAGCAGTGAACACCTTCATAATTCACCCCTCCACTTT. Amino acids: CASSEHLHNSPLHF.

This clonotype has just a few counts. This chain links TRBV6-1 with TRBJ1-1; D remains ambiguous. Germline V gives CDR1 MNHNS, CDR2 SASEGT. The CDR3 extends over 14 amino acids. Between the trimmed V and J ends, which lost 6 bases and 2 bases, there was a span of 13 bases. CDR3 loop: CASRAATVNTEAFF. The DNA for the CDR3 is TGTGCCAGCAGGGCGGCTACAGTTAACACTGAAGCTTTCTTT.

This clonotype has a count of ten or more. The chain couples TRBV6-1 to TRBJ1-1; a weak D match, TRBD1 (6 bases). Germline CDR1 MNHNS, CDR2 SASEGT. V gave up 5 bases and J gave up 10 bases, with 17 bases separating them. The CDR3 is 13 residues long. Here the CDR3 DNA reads TGTGCCAGCAGTAGGGGGGGGACGAAAGGAGCTTTCTTT. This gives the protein CASSRGGTKGAFF.

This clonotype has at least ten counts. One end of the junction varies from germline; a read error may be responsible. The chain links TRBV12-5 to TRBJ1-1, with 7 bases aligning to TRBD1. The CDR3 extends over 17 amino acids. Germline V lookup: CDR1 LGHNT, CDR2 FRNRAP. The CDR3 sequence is CASCLVLGQALNTEAFF. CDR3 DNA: TGTGCTAGTTGTTTAGTGCTAGGACAGGCACTGAACACTGAAGCTTTCTTT.

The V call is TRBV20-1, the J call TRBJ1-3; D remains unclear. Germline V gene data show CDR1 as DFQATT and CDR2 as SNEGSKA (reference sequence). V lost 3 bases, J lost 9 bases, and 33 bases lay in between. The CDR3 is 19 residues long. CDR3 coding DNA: TGCAGTGCTAGTCACCTCCAATCGGCTCGGTTTGGATGGTGCGGCACCATATATTTT. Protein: CSASHLQSARFGWCGTIYF.

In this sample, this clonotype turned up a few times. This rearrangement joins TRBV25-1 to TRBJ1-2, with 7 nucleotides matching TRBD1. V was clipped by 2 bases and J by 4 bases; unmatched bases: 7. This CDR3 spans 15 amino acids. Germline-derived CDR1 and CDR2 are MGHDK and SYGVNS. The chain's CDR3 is CASSETRDSSYGYTF. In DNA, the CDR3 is TGTGCCAGCAGTGAAACCCGGGACAGCTCCTATGGCTACACCTTC.

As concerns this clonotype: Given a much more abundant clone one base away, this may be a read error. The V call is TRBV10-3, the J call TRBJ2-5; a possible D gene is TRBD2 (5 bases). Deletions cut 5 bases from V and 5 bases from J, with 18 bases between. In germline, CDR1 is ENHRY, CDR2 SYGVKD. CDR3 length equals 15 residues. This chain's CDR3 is CAISTLARGWETQYF. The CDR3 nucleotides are TGTGCCATCAGTACCTTAGCACGGGGATGGGAGACCCAGTACTTC.

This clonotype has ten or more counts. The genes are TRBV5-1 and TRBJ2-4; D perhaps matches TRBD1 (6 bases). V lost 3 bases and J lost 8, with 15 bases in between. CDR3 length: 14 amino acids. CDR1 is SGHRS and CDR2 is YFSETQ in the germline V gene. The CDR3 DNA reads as TGCGCCAGCAGCTGGGACCAGGGGAGATACATTCAGTACTTC. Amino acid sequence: CASSWDQGRYIQYF.